The clone carrying this T cell receptor beta chain was seen ten or more times. Its matching antigen is unknown. TCRdb ran MiXCR on the 5' RACE reads and lists one entry per CDR3 protein. The table has around 90,000 distinct CDR3 sequences, approximately 13% seen once. In germline, CDR1 is SGDLS, CDR2 YYNGEE. The CDR3 is 17 residues long. The V segment lost 4 bases and the J segment 2 bases; nucleotides outside the gene matches: 10. The data belong to a study of T-cell memory formation after mild COVID-19. Study-wide background: The two donors had largely donor-specific TCR clusters.

Points from the study as a whole: CD4+ contracting clones were mainly CM and EM; CD8+ ones, EMRA. Second-wave clones that peaked on day 37 lacked confirmed SARS-CoV-2 specificity. Clones contracting day 15 to 85 were balanced CD4/CD8; later expanders leaned CD4+.

This clonotype was obtained from an adult woman who had mild COVID-19 (a few samples of this study predate the infection). Cell type and time point are not known. The sample was PBMCs or a T cell subset sorted from them (not recorded which). V and J are TRBV9 and TRBJ2-3; TRBD1 matches 10 bases. CDR3 amino acids: CASSSHWGQGPTDTQYF. The CDR3 coding sequence is TGTGCCAGCAGCTCCCATTGGGGACAGGGGCCCACAGATACGCAGTATTTT. The complete variable domain, with remaining parts taken from reference TRBV9 and TRBJ2-3, reads DSGVTQTPKHLITATGQRVTLRCSPRSGDLSVYWYQQSLDQGLQFLIQYYNGEERAKGNILERFSAQQFPDLHSELNLSSLELGDSALYFCASSSHWGQGPTDTQYFGPGTRLTVL.